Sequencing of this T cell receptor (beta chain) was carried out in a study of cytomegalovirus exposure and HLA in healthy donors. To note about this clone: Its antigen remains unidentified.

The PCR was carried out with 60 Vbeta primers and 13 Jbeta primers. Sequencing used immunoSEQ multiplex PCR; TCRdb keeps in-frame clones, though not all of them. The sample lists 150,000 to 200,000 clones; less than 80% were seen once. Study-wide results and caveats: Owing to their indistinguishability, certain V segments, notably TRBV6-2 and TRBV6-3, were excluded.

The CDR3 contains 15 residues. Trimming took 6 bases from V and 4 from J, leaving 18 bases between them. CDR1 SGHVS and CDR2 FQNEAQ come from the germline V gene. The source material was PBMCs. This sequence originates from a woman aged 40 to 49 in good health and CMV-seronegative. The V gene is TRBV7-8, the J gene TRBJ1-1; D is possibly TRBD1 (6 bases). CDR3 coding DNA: TGTGCCAGCAGGTCTCCAACAGGGACGTTCACTGAAGCTTTCTTT. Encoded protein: CASRSPTGTFTEAFF.